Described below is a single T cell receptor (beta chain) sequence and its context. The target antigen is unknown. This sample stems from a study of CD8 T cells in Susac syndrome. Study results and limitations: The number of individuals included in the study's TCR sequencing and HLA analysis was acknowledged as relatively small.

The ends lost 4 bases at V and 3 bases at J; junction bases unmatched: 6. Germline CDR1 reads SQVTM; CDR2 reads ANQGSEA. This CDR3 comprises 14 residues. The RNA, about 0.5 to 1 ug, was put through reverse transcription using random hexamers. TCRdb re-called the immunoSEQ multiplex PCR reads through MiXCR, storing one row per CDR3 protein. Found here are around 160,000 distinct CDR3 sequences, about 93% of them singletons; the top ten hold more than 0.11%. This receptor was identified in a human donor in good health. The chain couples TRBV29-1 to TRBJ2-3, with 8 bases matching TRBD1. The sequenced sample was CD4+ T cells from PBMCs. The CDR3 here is CSVVRDRHTDTQYF. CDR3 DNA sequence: TGCAGCGTTGTTAGGGACAGGCATACAGATACGCAGTATTTT.